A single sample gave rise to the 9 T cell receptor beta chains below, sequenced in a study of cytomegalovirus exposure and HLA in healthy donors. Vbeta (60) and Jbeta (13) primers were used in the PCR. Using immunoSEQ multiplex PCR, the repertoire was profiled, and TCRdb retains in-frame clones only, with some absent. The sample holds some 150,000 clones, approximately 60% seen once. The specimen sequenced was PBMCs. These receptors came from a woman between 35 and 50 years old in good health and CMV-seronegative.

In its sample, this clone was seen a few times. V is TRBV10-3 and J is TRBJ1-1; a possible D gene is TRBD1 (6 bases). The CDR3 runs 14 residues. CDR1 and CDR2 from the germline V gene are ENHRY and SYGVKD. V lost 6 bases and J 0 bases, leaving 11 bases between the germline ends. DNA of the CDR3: TGTGCCATCAGCACTACAGGGATGAACACTGAAGCTTTCTTT. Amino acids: CAISTTGMNTEAFF.

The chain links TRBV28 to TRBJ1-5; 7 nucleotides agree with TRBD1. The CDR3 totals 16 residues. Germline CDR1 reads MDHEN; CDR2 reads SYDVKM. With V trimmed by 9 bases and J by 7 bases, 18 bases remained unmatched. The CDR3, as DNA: TGTGCCAGTCGCCCGACCGGGACAGCTACAGGACAGCCCCAGCATTTT. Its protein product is CASRPTGTATGQPQHF.

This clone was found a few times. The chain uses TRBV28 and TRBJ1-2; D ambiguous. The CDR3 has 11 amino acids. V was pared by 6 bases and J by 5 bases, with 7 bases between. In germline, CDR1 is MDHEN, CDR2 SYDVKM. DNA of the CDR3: TGTGCCAGCAGCGAGGATTATGGCTACACCTTC. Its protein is CASSEDYGYTF.

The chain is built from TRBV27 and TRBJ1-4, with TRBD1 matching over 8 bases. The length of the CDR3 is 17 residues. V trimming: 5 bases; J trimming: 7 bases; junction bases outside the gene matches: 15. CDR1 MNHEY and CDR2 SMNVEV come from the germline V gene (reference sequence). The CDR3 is CASSELNRGSGFEKLFF. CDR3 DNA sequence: TGTGCCAGCAGTGAACTAAACAGGGGGAGCGGGTTTGAAAAACTGTTTTTT.

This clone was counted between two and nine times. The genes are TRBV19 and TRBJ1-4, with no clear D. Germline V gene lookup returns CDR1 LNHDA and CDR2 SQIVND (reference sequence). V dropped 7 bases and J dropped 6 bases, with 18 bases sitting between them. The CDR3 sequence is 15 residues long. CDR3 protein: CASTSNGILDEKLFF. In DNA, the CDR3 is TGTGCCAGTACTAGCAATGGCATTTTGGATGAAAAACTGTTTTTT.

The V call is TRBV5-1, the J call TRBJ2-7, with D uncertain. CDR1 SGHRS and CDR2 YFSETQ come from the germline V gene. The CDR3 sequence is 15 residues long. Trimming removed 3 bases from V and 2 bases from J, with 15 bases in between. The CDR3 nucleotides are TGCGCCAGCAGCTCGTCCTCGAGTTCGACCTACGAGCAGTACTTC. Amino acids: CASSSSSSSTYEQYF.

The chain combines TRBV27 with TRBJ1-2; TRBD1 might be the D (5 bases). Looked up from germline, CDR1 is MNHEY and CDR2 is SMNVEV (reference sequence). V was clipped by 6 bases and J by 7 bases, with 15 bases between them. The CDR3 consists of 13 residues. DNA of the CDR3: TGTGCCAGCAGCCCCGACTGGGGGGGTGGCTACACCTTC. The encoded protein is CASSPDWGGGYTF.

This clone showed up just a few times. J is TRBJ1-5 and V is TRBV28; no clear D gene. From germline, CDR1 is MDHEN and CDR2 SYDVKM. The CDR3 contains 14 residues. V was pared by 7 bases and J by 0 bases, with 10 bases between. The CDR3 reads CASTKSGSNQPQHF. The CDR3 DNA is TGTGCCAGCACCAAATCGGGTAGCAATCAGCCCCAGCATTTT.

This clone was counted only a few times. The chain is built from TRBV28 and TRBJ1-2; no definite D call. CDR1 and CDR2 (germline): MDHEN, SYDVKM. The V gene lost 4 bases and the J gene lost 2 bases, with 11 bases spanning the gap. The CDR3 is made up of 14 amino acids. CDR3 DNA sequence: TGTGCCAGCAGTTCGGGATCCTCGAACTATGGCTACACCTTC. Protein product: CASSSGSSNYGYTF.